This T cell receptor (beta chain) was identified in a study of CD8+CD57+ T cells in acquired aplastic anemia. Background on the study: Sorting CD4+ and CD8+ cells gave DNA averaging approximately 3 ug. Healthy-donor CD4+ cells averaged about 11 million reads. The study's findings and limits: Patients and controls had CD8+ Simpson's diversity values that were not significantly distinct. A set of around 30 CD8+ CDR3 sequences was shared between patients and controls, and these sequences appeared highly expressed in patients.

CDR3 and TCR beta VDJ profiling relied on a genomic DNA template. Each CDR3 protein is one row after TCRdb ran MiXCR on the reads. Of roughly 40,000 distinct CDR3 sequences in the sample, 68% were seen once. In the case of this clonotype: Its antigen is not known. Lacking the conserved final phenylalanine or tryptophan, this CDR3 likely reflects a read error. The DNA is left out, because the CDR3 cannot be placed on it with certainty; the CDR3 is given as TCRdb lists it.

Input material: sorted CD4+, CD8+, or CD8+CD57+ T cells (not recorded which) from PBMCs. This TCR was sampled from a human donor in good health, serving as a control.

This CDR3 is CASSVGLSI. J is TRBJ1-1 and V is TRBV2. Germline V gene sequence: CDR1 SNHLY, CDR2 FYNNEI. The CDR3 is 9 residues long, ends included.